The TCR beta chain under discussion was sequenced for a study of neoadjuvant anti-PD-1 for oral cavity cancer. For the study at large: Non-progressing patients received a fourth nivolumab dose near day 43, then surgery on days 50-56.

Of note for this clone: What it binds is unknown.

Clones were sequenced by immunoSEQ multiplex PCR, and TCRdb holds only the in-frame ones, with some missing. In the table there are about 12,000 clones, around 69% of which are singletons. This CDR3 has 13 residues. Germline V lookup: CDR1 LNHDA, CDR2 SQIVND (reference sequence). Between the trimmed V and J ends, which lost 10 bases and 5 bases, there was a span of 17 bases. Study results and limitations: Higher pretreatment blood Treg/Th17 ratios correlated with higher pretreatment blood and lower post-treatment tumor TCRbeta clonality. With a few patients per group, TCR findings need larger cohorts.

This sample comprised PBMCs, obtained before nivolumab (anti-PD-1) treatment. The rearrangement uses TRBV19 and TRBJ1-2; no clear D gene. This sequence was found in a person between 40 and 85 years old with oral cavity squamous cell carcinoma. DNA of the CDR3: TGTGCCACTCATGCAGGTCTCGGGTATGGCTACACCTTC. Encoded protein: CATHAGLGYGYTF.